This T cell receptor (beta chain) was retrieved from a study of T cell changes during pregnancy in multiple sclerosis. The assay was immunoSEQ multiplex PCR, and TCRdb's table has in-frame clones only and misses some. The data show more than 95,000 clones, over 85% seen once. Germline loops: CDR1 SEHNR, CDR2 FQNEAQ (reference sequence). The CDR3 has 16 amino acids. V lost 5 bases to trimming and J lost 4 bases; unmatched junction nucleotides: 10. The chain joins TRBV7-9 to TRBJ2-1; 8 nucleotides agree with TRBD2. The sequencing here drew on peripheral blood, taken after pregnancy. This receptor was identified in a female donor with multiple sclerosis, enrolled in a pregnancy study. The CDR3 spells CASSLIALAGYNEQFF. CDR3 DNA: TGTGCCAGCAGCCTCATAGCCCTAGCGGGTTACAATGAGCAGTTCTTC.